This paragraph reports one TCR beta chain. Data came from immunoSEQ multiplex PCR; TCRdb stores just in-frame clones and leaves some out. The sample contains 150,000 or so clones, 85% to 90% of which appear only once. This entry comes from a study of cytomegalovirus exposure and HLA in healthy donors. This TCR derives from a woman in her twenties or thirties in good health and CMV-seronegative. Sequencing used PBMCs.

In DNA form, the CDR3 reads TGTGCCAGCAGCTTGGGGGACTCCTCTGTCGGGGAGCTGTTTTTT. This sequence encodes CASSLGDSSVGELFF. V gene TRBV5-4 combines with J gene TRBJ2-2, with a weak D call TRBD2 (6 bases). Trimming took 0 bases from V and 7 from J, leaving 13 bases between them. CDR3 length: 15 amino acids. The germline gives CDR1 SGHNT, CDR2 YYREEE (reference sequence). Full variable domain (remainder filled in from reference TRBV5-4 and TRBJ2-2): ETGVTQSPTHLIKTRGQQVTLRCSSQSGHNTVSWYQQALGQGPQFIFQYYREEENGRGNFPPRFSGLQFPNYSSELNVNALELDDSALYLCASSLGDSSVGELFFGEGSRLTVL.